Listed below are T cell receptor beta chains from one sample, sequenced in a study of T cells in Graves' hyperthyroidism and ophthalmopathy. From the multiplex PCR reads, TCRdb called clonotypes with MiXCR, one entry per CDR3 protein. Among fewer than 900,000 distinct CDR3 sequences listed, approximately 19% were seen once. Sequencing was performed on blood. The receptors were gathered from a woman aged 45 to 65 with Graves' hyperthyroidism that later progressed to Graves' ophthalmopathy. CDR3s include the opening cysteine and the closing phenylalanine or tryptophan. The D gene is left open where the match is weak. Part of the rows lack a size; the others show once, few, many or a class for expanded clones.

size | J | D | V | CDR3 | DNA
many | TRBJ2-5 | TRBD1 | TRBV29-1 | CSVSRTGTEETQYF | TGCAGCGTTTCGCGGACAGGGACTGAAGAGACCCAGTACTTC
many | TRBJ2-3 | TRBD2 | TRBV11-2 | CASSIGGLAGAGTDTQYF | TGTGCCAGCAGCATAGGGGGACTAGCGGGGGCCGGTACAGATACGCAGTATTTT
few | TRBJ1-5 | . | TRBV29-1 | CSVAKRRQPQHF | TGCAGCGTTGCTAAAAGGAGACAGCCCCAGCATTTT
few | TRBJ1-2 | . | TRBV5-1 | CASSLTGSANYGYTF | TGCGCCAGCAGCTTGACAGGGTCGGCTAACTATGGCTACACCTTC
few | TRBJ2-2 | TRBD1 | TRBV6-1 | CASRSGTGAPGELFF | TGTGCCAGCAGGTCCGGGACAGGGGCACCCGGGGAGCTGTTTTTT
. | TRBJ1-1 | TRBD1 | TRBV7-6 | CASRDDRDTEAFF | TGTGCCAGCAGGGATGACAGGGACACTGAAGCTTTCTTT
many | TRBJ2-5 | TRBD1 | TRBV7-8 | CASRTGQGAVETQYF | TGTGCCAGCAGGACTGGACAGGGGGCGGTGGAGACCCAGTACTTC
few | TRBJ1-1 | TRBD1 | TRBV14 | CASRQTGLTEAFF | TGTGCCAGCAGGCAGACAGGGTTGACTGAAGCTTTCTTT
. | TRBJ1-6 | . | TRBV4-1 | CASSQDAPSQGYSPLHF | TGCGCCAGCAGCCAAGATGCGCCGAGCCAGGGTTACTCACCCCTCCACTTT
. | TRBJ1-1 | TRBD1 | TRBV3-1 | CASRSNRGSAEAFF | TGTGCCAGCAGATCAAACAGGGGGAGCGCTGAAGCTTTCTTT
. | TRBJ1-4 | . | TRBV6-1 | CARSESTVNEKLFF | TGTGCCCGCAGTGAATCGACAGTGAATGAAAAACTGTTTTTT
many | TRBJ1-4 | TRBD1 | TRBV2 | CASRTATGETFEKLFF | TGTGCCAGCAGGACGGCGACAGGGGAAACCTTTGAAAAACTGTTTTTT
many | TRBJ1-1 | . | TRBV5-5 | CASSFGTANKAFF | TGTGCCAGCAGCTTTGGGACGGCGAATAAAGCTTTCTTT
. | TRBJ2-3 | . | TRBV30 | CAWSVLRGTNTQYF | TGTGCCTGGAGTGTGCTCAGGGGCACAAATACGCAGTATTTT
few | TRBJ1-3 | TRBD1 | TRBV30 | CAWSQGVAGNTIYF | TGTGCCTGGAGTCAGGGGGTAGCAGGAAACACCATATATTTT
many | TRBJ1-5 | . | TRBV20-1 | CSALTDSNQPQHF | TGCAGTGCCCTGACAGATAGCAATCAGCCCCAGCATTTT
. | TRBJ1-2 | . | TRBV18 | CASSPPFVGVHGYTF | TGTGCCAGCTCACCACCCTTTGTAGGTGTCCATGGCTACACCTTC
. | TRBJ1-5 | . | TRBV19 | CASRAGAGRNQPQHF | TGTGCCAGTAGGGCCGGGGCAGGGAGGAACCAGCCCCAGCATTTT
many | TRBJ1-1 | . | TRBV5-1 | CASTLGDVDWTEAFF | TGCGCCAGCACGCTGGGGGATGTCGATTGGACTGAAGCTTTCTTT
. | TRBJ1-5 | TRBD1 | TRBV6-1 | CASREGTGYYQPQHF | TGTGCCAGCAGGGAAGGGACAGGGTATTATCAGCCCCAGCATTTT
many | TRBJ1-1 | . | TRBV20-1 | CSARGLLNTEAFF | TGCAGTGCTAGAGGACTTTTGAACACTGAAGCTTTCTTT
many | TRBJ1-1 | . | TRBV5-1 | CASSLDSTEAFF | TGCGCCAGCAGCTTGGATAGTACTGAAGCTTTCTTT
few | TRBJ1-4 | . | TRBV12-3/TRBV12-4 | CASSELGPDEKLFF | TGTGCCAGCAGTGAACTCGGACCCGATGAAAAACTGTTTTTT
many | TRBJ2-3 | TRBD1 | TRBV7-8 | CATRPGGQSTDTQYF | TGTGCGACCCGTCCTGGGGGACAGAGCACAGATACGCAGTATTTT
few | TRBJ2-1 | TRBD1 | TRBV6-1 | CASRETGGARNNEQFF | TGTGCCAGCAGGGAGACAGGGGGCGCGCGCAACAATGAGCAGTTCTTC
. | TRBJ1-6 | . | TRBV7-2 | CASSRYDRSSYNSPLHF | TGTGCCAGCAGCCGATACGACCGGAGCTCCTATAATTCACCCCTCCACTTT
few | TRBJ1-4 | . | TRBV2 | CASKRGRGEKLFF | TGTGCCAGCAAACGGGGAAGGGGTGAAAAACTGTTTTTT
few | TRBJ2-4 | . | TRBV6-2/TRBV6-3 | CASSYSREVFSKNIQYF | TGTGCCAGCAGTTACTCGAGGGAAGTCTTTAGCAAAAACATTCAGTACTTC
few | TRBJ2-5 | TRBD1 | TRBV10-3 | CAIRETGAQETQYF | TGTGCCATCAGGGAGACAGGGGCCCAAGAGACCCAGTACTTC
many | TRBJ1-1 | TRBD1 | TRBV13 | CATRTGRYTEAFF | TGTGCCACTCGGACAGGGCGGTACACTGAAGCTTTCTTT
. | TRBJ2-1 | TRBD1 | TRBV7-9 | CASSNRQGYNEQFF | TGTGCCAGCAGCAATCGACAGGGTTACAATGAGCAGTTCTTC